A selection of T cell receptor beta chains follows, all from one sample in a study of blood T cells in healthy people across ages. TCRdb reprocessed the 5' RACE reads with MiXCR, giving one entry per CDR3 protein. The sample includes about 780,000 distinct CDR3 sequences, approximately 65% of them seen just once. Specimen: blood. The receptor source for this set is a man in his thirties or forties in good health. Each CDR3 is given with its conserved first and last residue. The D gene is left open where the match is weak. Not every row has a clone size; where given, it reads once, few, many or a size class.

D	V	size	J	DNA	CDR3
.	TRBV20-1	.	TRBJ1-4	TGCAGTGCTAGAGATCTGCAAGGGGGTAGGGAAAAACTGTTTTTT	CSARDLQGGREKLFF
.	TRBV7-9	.	TRBJ2-6	TGTGCCAGCAGCTTAATAATGGGGAAACCTGGGGCCAACGTCCTGACTTTC	CASSLIMGKPGANVLTF
.	TRBV6-2/TRBV6-3	.	TRBJ2-7	TGTGCCAGCAGTCCCTGGACAGAATCCTACGAGCAGTACTTC	CASSPWTESYEQYF
TRBD2	TRBV7-9	.	TRBJ2-5	TGTGCCGGCAGCCCATTAGCGGGGGGGCCGCAGTACTTC	CAGSPLAGGPQYF
.	TRBV5-1	once	TRBJ1-2	TGCGCCAGCAGTTGGACTGGCGGTGATGGCTACACCTTC	CASSWTGGDGYTF
.	TRBV13	.	TRBJ2-7	TGTGCCAGCACAGCTGGGCCCTCCTACGAGCAGTACTTC	CASTAGPSYEQYF
.	TRBV5-4	.	TRBJ2-7	TGTGCCAGCAGCTCCCGGGACCGGTCTGGCTACGAGCAGTACTTC	CASSSRDRSGYEQYF
.	TRBV6-2/TRBV6-3	.	TRBJ2-7	TGTGCCAGCCGAATCTCGACTCGCGGGCACGAGCAGTACTTC	CASRISTRGHEQYF
.	TRBV4-2	.	TRBJ2-5	TGTGCCAGCAGCCAAGAAAGCCGATCCTTTGAGACCCAGTACTTC	CASSQESRSFETQYF
TRBD2	TRBV7-2	.	TRBJ2-3	TGTGCCAGCAGCCCGGGGACTAGCGGGTACGGCTCAGATACGCAGTATTTT	CASSPGTSGYGSDTQYF
.	TRBV12-3/TRBV12-4	.	TRBJ2-5	TGTGCCAGCAGTTCTACTCTCGGACAGCAAGAGACCCAGTACTTC	CASSSTLGQQETQYF
TRBD2	TRBV9	many	TRBJ2-3	TGTGCCAGCAGCGTCTCGTCGAGCGGGGGGCGCACAGATACGCAGTATTTT	CASSVSSSGGRTDTQYF
TRBD2	TRBV7-2	.	TRBJ2-7	TGTGCCAGCAGCTTCTCGTCCAGCGGGGGACCTTTCTACGAGCAGTACTTC	CASSFSSSGGPFYEQYF
.	TRBV15	.	TRBJ2-7	TGTGCCACCAGCAGACTCGGCGGATCCTCGCGGGAGCAGTACTTC	CATSRLGGSSREQYF
.	TRBV20-1	.	TRBJ2-2	TGCAGTGCTTGGTATAGGAGCGGGGAGCTGTTTTTT	CSAWYRSGELFF
.	TRBV14	.	TRBJ2-1	TGTGCCAGCAGCCAAGATTTGGTGGACAATGAGCAGTTCTTC	CASSQDLVDNEQFF
.	TRBV7-8	few	TRBJ1-6	TGTGCCAGCAGGCAAGGGGGCTCCTATAATTCACCCCTCCACTTT	CASRQGGSYNSPLHF
TRBD2	TRBV5-1	.	TRBJ2-1	TGCGCCAGCAGCCCGGGACTAGCGGGGGACCGCTACAATGAGCAGTTCTTC	CASSPGLAGDRYNEQFF
TRBD1	TRBV7-2	.	TRBJ2-7	TGTGCCAGCAGCTTGACAGGGTACTCCTACGAGCAGTACTTC	CASSLTGYSYEQYF
TRBD2	TRBV9	.	TRBJ2-1	TGTGCCAGCAGCTTAAGACTAGCGGACTCCTACAATGAGCAGTTCTTC	CASSLRLADSYNEQFF
.	TRBV6-5	.	TRBJ2-1	TGCGCCAGCAGCTGGGGGAAGGGGCAGTTCTTC	CASSWGKGQFF
TRBD1	TRBV12-3/TRBV12-4	.	TRBJ1-2	TGTGCCAGCCAGGGACAGATCTATGGCTACACCTTC	CASQGQIYGYTF
.	TRBV20-1	.	TRBJ2-3	TGCAGTGCAATGGGATCAGATGCGCAGTATTTT	CSAMGSDAQYF
.	TRBV6-1	.	TRBJ1-5	TGTGCCAGCAGTCCAATGGGGGCCCATTATAGCAATCAGCCCCAGCATTTT	CASSPMGAHYSNQPQHF
TRBD2	TRBV28	.	TRBJ2-7	TGTGCCAGCAGTTCCCCGGGGACTAGCGGGAGCTGGGAGCAGTACTTC	CASSSPGTSGSWEQYF
TRBD2	TRBV20-1	.	TRBJ2-7	TGCAGTGCCCTCCCCTTAGCGGGGGGCTACGAGCAGTACTTC	CSALPLAGGYEQYF
TRBD2	TRBV7-2	.	TRBJ2-5	TGTGCCAGCAGCCGGACTAGCGGGGGGCAGGAGAGGACCCAGTACTTC	CASSRTSGGQERTQYF
TRBD2	TRBV9	.	TRBJ2-4	TGTGCCAGCAGCGTAGGAGGGACTAGCGGGGGGATCGAAAACATTCAGTACTTC	CASSVGGTSGGIENIQYF
.	TRBV3-1	.	TRBJ2-5	TGTGCCAGTTGGCAGGACGGCCTTAAAGAGACCCAGTACTTC	CASWQDGLKETQYF
.	TRBV29-1	.	TRBJ1-1	TGCAGCGTATCCCAGGCAGGGTCCACTGAAGCTTTCTTT	CSVSQAGSTEAFF
.	TRBV27	.	TRBJ1-2	TGTGCCAGCAGTTCCCAGCGGGAGGGGGATGGCTATGGCTACACCTTC	CASSSQREGDGYGYTF
.	TRBV6-5	few	TRBJ2-5	TGTGCCAGCTCGGGCAGAAACCAAGAGACCCAGTACTTC	CASSGRNQETQYF
.	TRBV20-1	.	TRBJ1-6	TGCAGTGCGGGGGATACCAATTCACCCCTCCACTTT	CSAGDTNSPLHF
.	TRBV29-1	.	TRBJ1-1	TGCAGCGTTGCGGGGGCTGGGACTGAAGCTTTCTTT	CSVAGAGTEAFF
TRBD1	TRBV6-2/TRBV6-3	.	TRBJ2-6	TGTGTCAGCAGTACTGGACAGGGGGCCGACGTCCTGACTTTC	CVSSTGQGADVLTF
TRBD1	TRBV27	.	TRBJ1-5	TGTGCCAGCGGCCCCTTGACAGGGGAAGAGAGAAATCAGCCCCAGCATTTT	CASGPLTGEERNQPQHF
.	TRBV6-6	many	TRBJ2-3	TGTGCCAGCAGTTATTTAGATACGCAGTATTTT	CASSYLDTQYF
TRBD1	TRBV20-1	.	TRBJ1-2	TGCAGTGCTAGACAGACAGGGCATAATTATGGCTACACCTTC	CSARQTGHNYGYTF
TRBD2	TRBV27	.	TRBJ2-1	TGTGCCAGCCGAAGAGCGGGGGGGAACAATGTGCAGTTCTTC	CASRRAGGNNVQFF
.	TRBV6-6	.	TRBJ1-2	TGTGCCAGCAGTTACGGGACACAGCAAAACTATGGCTACACCTTC	CASSYGTQQNYGYTF